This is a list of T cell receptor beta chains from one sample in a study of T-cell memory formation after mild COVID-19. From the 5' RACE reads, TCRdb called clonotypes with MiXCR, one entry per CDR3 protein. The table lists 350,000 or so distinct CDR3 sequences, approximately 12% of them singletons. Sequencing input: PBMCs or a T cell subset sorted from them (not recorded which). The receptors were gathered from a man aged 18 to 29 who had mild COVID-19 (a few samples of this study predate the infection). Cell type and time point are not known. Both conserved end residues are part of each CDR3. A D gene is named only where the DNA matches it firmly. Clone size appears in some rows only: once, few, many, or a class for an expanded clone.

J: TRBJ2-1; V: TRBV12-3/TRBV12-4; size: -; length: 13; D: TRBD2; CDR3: CAGRRGGLGEQFF; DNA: TGTGCCGGAAGGCGGGGGGGCCTGGGAGAGCAGTTCTTC
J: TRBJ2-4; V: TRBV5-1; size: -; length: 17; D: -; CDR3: CASSLAWITKAKNIQYF; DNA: TGCGCCAGCAGCTTGGCCTGGATTACTAAAGCCAAAAACATTCAGTACTTC
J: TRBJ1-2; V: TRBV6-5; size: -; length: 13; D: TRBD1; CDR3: CASSKGQYYGYTF; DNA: TGTGCCAGCAGTAAGGGACAGTACTATGGCTACACCTTC
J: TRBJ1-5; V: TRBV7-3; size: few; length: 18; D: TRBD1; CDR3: CASSFPWQGAYSNQPQHF; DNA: TGTGCCAGCAGCTTCCCTTGGCAGGGGGCTTATAGCAATCAGCCCCAGCATTTT
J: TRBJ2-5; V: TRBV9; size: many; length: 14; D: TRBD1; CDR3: CASSAGQGRETQYF; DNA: TGTGCCAGCAGCGCGGGACAGGGGAGGGAGACCCAGTACTTC
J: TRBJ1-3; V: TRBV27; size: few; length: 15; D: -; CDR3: CASSRDGTPGNTIYF; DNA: TGTGCCAGCAGCCGGGACGGGACACCGGGAAACACCATATATTTT
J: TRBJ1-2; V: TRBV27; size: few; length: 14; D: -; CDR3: CASSLWAGSSGYTF; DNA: TGTGCCAGCAGTTTATGGGCAGGGAGCTCTGGCTACACCTTC
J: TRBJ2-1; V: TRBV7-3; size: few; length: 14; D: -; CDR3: CASSPLGGNHEQFF; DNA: TGTGCCAGCAGCCCCCTTGGGGGCAATCATGAGCAGTTCTTC
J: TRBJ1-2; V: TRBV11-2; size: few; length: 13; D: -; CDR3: CASSLVEGHGYTF; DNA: TGTGCCAGCAGCTTAGTGGAGGGACATGGCTACACCTTC
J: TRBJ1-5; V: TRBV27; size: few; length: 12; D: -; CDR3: CASGQGNQPQHF; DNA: TGTGCCAGCGGGCAGGGCAATCAGCCCCAGCATTTT
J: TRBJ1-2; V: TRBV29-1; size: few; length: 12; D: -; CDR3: CSVGSGNYGYTF; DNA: TGCAGCGTTGGATCAGGGAACTATGGCTACACCTTC
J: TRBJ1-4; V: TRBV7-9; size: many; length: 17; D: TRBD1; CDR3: CASSRTGRSALNEKLFF; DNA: TGTGCCAGCAGCCGGACAGGAAGGTCCGCCTTAAATGAAAAACTGTTTTTT
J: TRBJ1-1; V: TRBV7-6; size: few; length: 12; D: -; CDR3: CASSSEGSEAFF; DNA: TGTGCCAGCAGTTCCGAGGGTTCTGAAGCTTTCTTT
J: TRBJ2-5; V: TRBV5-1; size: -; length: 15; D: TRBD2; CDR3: CASSFRLAGSETQYF; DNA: TGCGCCAGCAGCTTTAGGCTAGCGGGTAGCGAGACCCAGTACTTC
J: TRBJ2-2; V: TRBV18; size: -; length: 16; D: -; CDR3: CASSPTVSSNTGELFF; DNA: TGTGCCAGCTCACCCACCGTATCTTCGAACACCGGGGAGCTGTTTTTT
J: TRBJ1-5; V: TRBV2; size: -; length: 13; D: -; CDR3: CASEETEIQPQHF; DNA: TGTGCCAGCGAAGAGACGGAAATTCAGCCCCAGCATTTT
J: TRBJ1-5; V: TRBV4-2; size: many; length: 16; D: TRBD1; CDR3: CASSQGAQGGNQPQHF; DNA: TGTGCCAGCAGCCAAGGGGCACAGGGGGGCAATCAGCCCCAGCATTTT
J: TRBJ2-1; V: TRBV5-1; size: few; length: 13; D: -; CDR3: CASSPRSYNEQFF; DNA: TGCGCCAGCAGCCCGAGGTCCTACAATGAGCAGTTCTTC
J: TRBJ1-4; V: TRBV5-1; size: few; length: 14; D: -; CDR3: CASSLGRINEKLFF; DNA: TGCGCCAGCAGCTTGGGCAGGATTAATGAAAAACTGTTTTTT
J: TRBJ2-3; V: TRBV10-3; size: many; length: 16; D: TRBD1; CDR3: CAISPTGQGLTDTQYF; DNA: TGTGCCATCAGTCCCACGGGACAGGGGCTCACAGATACGCAGTATTTT